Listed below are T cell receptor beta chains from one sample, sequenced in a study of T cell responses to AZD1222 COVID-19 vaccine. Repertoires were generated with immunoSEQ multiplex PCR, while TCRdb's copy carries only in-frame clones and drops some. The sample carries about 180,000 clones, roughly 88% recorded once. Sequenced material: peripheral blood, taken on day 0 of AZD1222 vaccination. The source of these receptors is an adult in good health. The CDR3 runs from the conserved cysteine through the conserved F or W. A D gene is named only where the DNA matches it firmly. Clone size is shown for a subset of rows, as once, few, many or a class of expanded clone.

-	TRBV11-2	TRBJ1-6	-	TGTGCCAGCAGCTCCCCGGGGACTCTTACACCCCTCCACTTT	CASSSPGTLTPLHF
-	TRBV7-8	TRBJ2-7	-	TGTGCCAGCAGCTTGGACCTGGCCTACGAGCAGTACTTC	CASSLDLAYEQYF
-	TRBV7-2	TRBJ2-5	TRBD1	TGTGCCAGCTCGGACAGGGCAGAGACCCAGTACTTC	CASSDRAETQYF
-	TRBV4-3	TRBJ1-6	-	TGCGCCAGCAGCCAAGATGCAGGGGCACGTAATTCACCCCTCCACTTT	CASSQDAGARNSPLHF
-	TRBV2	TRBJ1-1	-	TGTGCCGCCCCACCGGAGACAGCGAACACTGAAGCTTTCTTT	CAAPPETANTEAFF
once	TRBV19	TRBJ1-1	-	TGTGCCAGTAGTATCGCACAGGGAAAGGCTGAAGCTTTCTTT	CASSIAQGKAEAFF
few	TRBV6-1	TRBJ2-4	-	TGTGCCAGCAGTGAAGCGCTGTCAGGGAAAAACATTCAGTACTTC	CASSEALSGKNIQYF
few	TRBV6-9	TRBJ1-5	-	TGTGCCAGCAGTTATTCGGGGCCGAATCAGCCCCAGCATTTT	CASSYSGPNQPQHF
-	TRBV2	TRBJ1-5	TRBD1	TGTGCCAGCATGGGGGACAGGGAAGGTCCCCAGCATTTT	CASMGDREGPQHF
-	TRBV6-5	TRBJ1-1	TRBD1	TGTGCCAGCAGGATGGACAGGGACACTGAAGCTTTCTTT	CASRMDRDTEAFF
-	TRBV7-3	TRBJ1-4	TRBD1	TGTGCCAGCAGCTCCTGGGGGACAGGGGATGGAAAACTGTTTTTT	CASSSWGTGDGKLFF
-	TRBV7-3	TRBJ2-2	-	TGTGCCAGCAGCTTCCAGGGATCCGGGGAGCTGTTTTTT	CASSFQGSGELFF
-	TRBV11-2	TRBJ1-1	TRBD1	TGTGCCAGCAGCCCCAGACAGGGATGGACTGAAGCTTTCTTT	CASSPRQGWTEAFF
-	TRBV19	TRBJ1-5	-	TGTGCCAGTACCCCTAACGGGGAATATAGCAATCAGCCCCAGCATTTT	CASTPNGEYSNQPQHF
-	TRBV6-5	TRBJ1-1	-	TGTGCCAGCAGTTACTCTTTAGGGGCGAACACTGAAGCTTTCTTT	CASSYSLGANTEAFF
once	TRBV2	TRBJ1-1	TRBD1	TGTGCCAGCAGTGAATATGTTGGGACAGGGACTGAAGCTTTCTTT	CASSEYVGTGTEAFF
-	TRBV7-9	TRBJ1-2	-	TGTGCCAGCAGCTTAGGAGGGGGGGCCTATGGCTACACCTTC	CASSLGGGAYGYTF
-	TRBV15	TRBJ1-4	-	TGTGCCACCAGCAGAGACCCAGGGGATAATGAAAAACTGTTTTTT	CATSRDPGDNEKLFF
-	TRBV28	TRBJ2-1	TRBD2	TGTGCCAGCAGTTTTGGGACTAGCCACAATGAGCAGTTCTTC	CASSFGTSHNEQFF
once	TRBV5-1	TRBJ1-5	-	TGCGCCAGCAGCTTGACGGGTGACAATCAGCCCCAGCATTTT	CASSLTGDNQPQHF
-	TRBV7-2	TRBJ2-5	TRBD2	TGTGCCAGCAGCTTCGGTAGCGGGGGGACCCAAGAGACCCAGTACTTC	CASSFGSGGTQETQYF
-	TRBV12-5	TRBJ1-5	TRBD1	TGTGCTAGTCCTCTTACAGGGGAAGATCAGCCCCAGCATTTT	CASPLTGEDQPQHF
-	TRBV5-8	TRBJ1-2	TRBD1	TGTGCCAGCCGGGGGACAGAAAGTTTTAACTATGGCTACACCTTC	CASRGTESFNYGYTF
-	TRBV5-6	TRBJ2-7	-	TGTGCCAGCAGCCACGACATTTCCTACGAGCAGTACTTC	CASSHDISYEQYF
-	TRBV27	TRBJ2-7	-	TGTGCCAGCAGTTTATCAGGCCCAGCCTACGAGCAGTACTTC	CASSLSGPAYEQYF
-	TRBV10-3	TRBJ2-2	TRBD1	TGTGCCATCAGTGAGAACAGGGGCACCGGGGAGCTGTTTTTT	CAISENRGTGELFF
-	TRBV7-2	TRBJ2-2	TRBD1	TGTGCCAGCAGCCCCAGGACAGGGACGAACACCGGGGAGCTGTTTTTT	CASSPRTGTNTGELFF
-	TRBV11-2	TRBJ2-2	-	TGTGCCAGCAGCTACTACCGGGGAAGTATCGGGGAGCTGTTTTTT	CASSYYRGSIGELFF